What follows are 25 T cell receptor beta chains derived from one specimen sequenced in a study of shared clonotypes between healthy human individuals. Only in-frame clones appear in the TCRdb table, and some are missing; sequencing was by immunoSEQ multiplex PCR. The sample lists more than 2,000,000 clones, roughly nine tenths occurring once. The specimen sequenced was naive CD4+ T cells sorted from blood. Subset here: CD45RA+ positively selected. These receptors were obtained from a young man in good health.

The chain is built from TRBV18 and TRBJ2-1; 10 nucleotides line up with TRBD2. This CDR3 is built from 17 residues. Germline values: CDR1 KGHSH, CDR2 LQKENI. Trimming cost V 6 bases and J 6 bases; bases outside gene matches: 14. The CDR3 nucleotides read TGTGCCAGCTCCGAGCCCCTTTGGGCTAGCGGGGGCAATGAGCAGTTCTTC. Encoded protein: CASSEPLWASGGNEQFF.

The chain recombines TRBV2 with TRBJ2-4; D not resolved. The V gene lost 6 bases and the J gene lost 5 bases, with 5 bases spanning the gap. Germline V CDR1 and CDR2: SNHLY, FYNNEI. The CDR3 loop spans 11 amino acids. This CDR3 reads CASRIENIQYF. DNA of the CDR3: TGTGCCAGCAGGATAGAAAACATTCAGTACTTC.

In regard to this clone: Different DNA sequences within this sample yield the same CDR3. The chain has TRBV6-5 and TRBJ2-5; no definite D call. The CDR3 totals 14 residues. Germline V gene data show CDR1 as MNHEY and CDR2 as SVGAGI. V lost 1 base and J lost 1, with 7 bases in between. The CDR3 DNA reads TGTGCCAGCAGTTACTTGGCAGGCCAAGAGACCCAGTACTTC. Its translation: CASSYLAGQETQYF.

A few counts support this clone. V is TRBV12-5 and J is TRBJ1-1; D is uncertain. Germline CDR1 reads LGHNT; CDR2 reads FRNRAP. The V end was cut by 8 bases, the J end by 0 bases, with 7 bases between. This CDR3 is 12 amino acids long. The CDR3: CASNPVNTEAFF. The CDR3, as DNA: TGTGCTAGTAATCCGGTGAACACTGAAGCTTTCTTT.

The chain is built from TRBV2 and TRBJ1-5; 9 bases fit TRBD1. CDR1 SNHLY and CDR2 FYNNEI come from the germline V gene. CDR3 length: 15 residues. Trimming cost V 6 bases and J 3 bases; bases outside gene matches: 6. CDR3 sequence (DNA): TGTGCCAGCAGACCCGACAGGGGGTTCAATCAGCCCCAGCATTTT. The encoded protein is CASRPDRGFNQPQHF. The whole variable domain, filled in from reference TRBV2 and TRBJ1-5, reads EPEVTQTPSHQVTQMGQEVILRCVPISNHLYFYWYRQILGQKVEFLVSFYNNEISEKSEIFDDQFSVERPDGSNFTLKIRSTKLEDSAMYFCASRPDRGFNQPQHFGDGTRLSIL.

The chain employs TRBV11-3 and TRBJ2-5, with TRBD2 matching over 11 bases. Germline V gene sequence: CDR1 SGHNT, CDR2 YENEEA. Trimming cost V 5 bases and J 0 bases; bases outside gene matches: 2. This CDR3 is built from 15 residues. The CDR3 protein is CASSRLAGHQETQYF. The CDR3 DNA reads TGTGCCAGCAGCAGACTAGCGGGGCACCAAGAGACCCAGTACTTC.

In regard to this clone: The sample contains more than one DNA sequence encoding this CDR3. The CDR3 DNA sequence: TGCGCCAGCAGCTTGGGGGGGACTAGCGGATACGAGCAGTACTTC. It codes for CASSLGGTSGYEQYF. This chain uses TRBV5-1 with TRBJ2-7; 11 nucleotides match TRBD2. Germline V gives CDR1 SGHRS, CDR2 YFSETQ. CDR3 length: 15 residues. V was pared by 0 bases and J by 4 bases, with 3 bases of the junction left unmatched.

The rearrangement links TRBV19 to TRBJ2-7, with 14 bases aligning to TRBD2. The J segment lost 5 bases and the V segment lost 3 bases, leaving 3 bases of the junction unmatched. The length of the CDR3 is 15 residues. Germline CDR1 and CDR2: LNHDA and SQIVND (reference sequence). As DNA, the CDR3 is TGTGCCAGTAGTATCGGGACTAGCGGGAGAAACGAGCAGTACTTC. This translates into CASSIGTSGRNEQYF.

The chain joins TRBV2 to TRBJ2-1; D might be TRBD2 (5 bases). V shed 3 bases and J shed 3 bases, with 18 bases lying between them. The germline V gene has CDR1 SNHLY and CDR2 FYNNEI. CDR3 length equals 17 residues. The CDR3 nucleotides are TGTGCCAGCAGTGACCTCCGGTCCGAGGGCTTCTACAATGAGCAGTTCTTC. It is translated as CASSDLRSEGFYNEQFF.

This chain connects TRBV9 to TRBJ2-3; 8 bases fit TRBD1. CDR3 length equals 16 residues. V was clipped by 0 bases and J by 8 bases; unmatched bases: 11. Germline V CDR1 and CDR2: SGDLS, YYNGEE. The CDR3 nucleotides read TGTGCCAGCAGCGTAGGGCTGGGCGGGACAGGAGGTACGCAGTATTTT. Its translation is CASSVGLGGTGGTQYF.

The chain uses TRBV2 and TRBJ1-5, with 9 bases matching TRBD1. V was clipped by 6 bases and J by 9 bases; unmatched bases: 12. The CDR3 has 15 residues. The germline gives CDR1 SNHLY, CDR2 FYNNEI. The CDR3: CASRPGTGPQGPQHF. CDR3 nucleotides: TGTGCCAGCAGACCCGGGACAGGGCCTCAAGGGCCCCAGCATTTT.

The chain combines TRBV6-5 with TRBJ1-1; TRBD1 might be the D (6 bases). Looked up from germline, CDR1 is MNHEY and CDR2 is SVGAGI. V lost 7 bases to trimming and J lost 5 bases, with 20 bases between them. This CDR3 is built from 15 residues. This CDR3 reads CASKLRLEGVTEAFF. In DNA form, the CDR3 reads TGTGCCAGCAAGCTAAGGTTGGAGGGGGTGACTGAAGCTTTCTTT.

The rearrangement joins TRBV2 to TRBJ2-1; TRBD2 aligns across 12 bases. J gave up 4 bases and V 7 bases, and 5 bases lay outside the gene matches. The CDR3 totals 15 residues. Germline V gene sequence: CDR1 SNHLY, CDR2 FYNNEI. CDR3 coding DNA: TGTGCCAGCATAGGACTAGCGGGGAAGTACAATGAGCAGTTCTTC. Protein: CASIGLAGKYNEQFF. The complete variable domain, with remaining parts taken from reference TRBV2 and TRBJ2-1, reads EPEVTQTPSHQVTQMGQEVILRCVPISNHLYFYWYRQILGQKVEFLVSFYNNEISEKSEIFDDQFSVERPDGSNFTLKIRSTKLEDSAMYFCASIGLAGKYNEQFFGPGTRLTVL.

The V call is TRBV6-1, the J call TRBJ2-5; no clear D. Germline V gives CDR1 MNHNS, CDR2 SASEGT. V lost 5 bases, J lost 5 bases, and 15 bases lay in between. CDR3 size: 14 residues. The CDR3 sequence is CASSPPPARETQYF. The CDR3, as DNA: TGTGCCAGCAGTCCCCCCCCAGCCCGGGAGACCCAGTACTTC.

This clone was seen only once. The V call is TRBV9, the J call TRBJ2-1; TRBD1 is a possible D gene (5 bases). The germline gives CDR1 SGDLS, CDR2 YYNGEE. The CDR3 extends over 15 amino acids. Trimming took 1 base from V and 5 from J, leaving 13 bases between them. The CDR3 sequence is CASSVMPGPHNEQFF. The CDR3 nucleotides read TGTGCCAGCAGCGTAATGCCAGGGCCCCACAATGAGCAGTTCTTC.

In regard to this clone: The sample contains more than one DNA sequence encoding this CDR3. CDR3 sequence (DNA): TGTGCCAGCAGCTTAGGTCCGGGAGGCTCCTACAATGAGCAGTTCTTC. Its translation: CASSLGPGGSYNEQFF. This chain uses TRBV7-2 with TRBJ2-1; 7 positions agree with TRBD2. V trimming: 1 base; J trimming: 0 bases; junction bases outside the gene matches: 3. The CDR3 consists of 16 residues. Per the germline V gene, CDR1 is SGHTA and CDR2 is FQGNSA.

The rearrangement links TRBV30 to TRBJ2-5; D remains ambiguous. V was clipped by 1 base and J by 5 bases, with 14 bases between them. The germline V gene encodes CDR1 GTSNPN and CDR2 SVGIG (reference sequence). CDR3 length: 14 amino acids. The CDR3 reads CAWSGLGNWETQYF. CDR3 nucleotide sequence: TGTGCCTGGAGTGGTCTAGGGAATTGGGAGACCCAGTACTTC.

In the case of this clone: Within the sample, other DNA sequences also encode this same CDR3. This chain uses TRBV5-1 with TRBJ2-5; D remains unclear. The CDR3 consists of 14 residues. Trimming cost V 0 bases and J 1 base, with 7 bases left between them. Germline V gene lookup returns CDR1 SGHRS and CDR2 YFSETQ. The DNA for the CDR3 is TGCGCCAGCAGCTTGGCCCTATCCCAAGAGACCCAGTACTTC. Its translation is CASSLALSQETQYF.

The chain is built from TRBV7-9 and TRBJ1-3; no reliable D call. The CDR3 extends over 15 amino acids. CDR1 and CDR2 (germline): SEHNR, FQNEAQ (reference sequence). The V end was cut by 5 bases, the J end by 0 bases, with 11 bases between. CDR3 in DNA: TGTGCCAGCAGCCCCCATATCGCCTCTGGAAACACCATATATTTT. It encodes CASSPHIASGNTIYF.

This rearrangement joins TRBV9 to TRBJ1-5; 8 nucleotides match TRBD1. After removal of 3 bases from V and 7 bases from J, the junction contained 6 bases not matched to a gene. CDR3 length equals 14 residues. Germline V gives CDR1 SGDLS, CDR2 YYNGEE. Written as DNA, the CDR3 is TGTGCCAGCAGCGGCGGACAGGGAACGCAGCCCCAGCATTTT. Amino acids: CASSGGQGTQPQHF.

The chain carries TRBV7-2 and TRBJ2-1; 9 nucleotides align to TRBD2. V was clipped by 3 bases and J by 4 bases; unmatched bases: 4. The CDR3 runs 15 residues. Looked up from germline, CDR1 is SGHTA and CDR2 is FQGNSA. The CDR3: CASSFTSGLYNEQFF. The CDR3 coding sequence is TGTGCCAGCAGCTTCACTAGCGGGTTGTACAATGAGCAGTTCTTC.

The rearrangement joins TRBV5-1 to TRBJ2-5, with D maybe TRBD2 (6 bases). Between the trimmed V and J ends, which lost 0 bases and 5 bases, there was a span of 20 bases. CDR3 size: 17 residues. Per germline, CDR1 SGHRS and CDR2 YFSETQ. The CDR3 nucleotides are TGCGCCAGCAGCTTGGCGCGGTGGGAGCTAGCGACGGAGACCCAGTACTTC. This sequence encodes CASSLARWELATETQYF.

Worth noting for this clone: Other DNA sequences from this sample encode an identical CDR3 as well. V is TRBV6-5 and J is TRBJ1-1; D is undetermined. The V end was cut by 2 bases, the J end by 0 bases, with 7 bases between. The CDR3 extends over 14 amino acids. CDR1 MNHEY and CDR2 SVGAGI come from the germline V gene. The CDR3: CASSYGRLNTEAFF. The CDR3 coding sequence is TGTGCCAGCAGTTACGGCAGGCTGAACACTGAAGCTTTCTTT.

On this clone itself: This CDR3 is missing its conserved last phenylalanine or tryptophan, likely due to a read error. DNA of the CDR3: TGTGCCACCAGACAGGGACAGGGAAGTAACGCCTATGGCTACACCCTC. It is translated as CATRQGQGSNAYGYTL. The chain recombines TRBV19 with TRBJ1-2; 9 bases fit TRBD1. Germline values: CDR1 LNHDA, CDR2 SQIVND (reference sequence). J was trimmed by 4 bases and V by 10 bases; bases with no gene match: 16. CDR3 length: 16 amino acids.

The rearrangement joins TRBV19 to TRBJ1-5; TRBD1 matches at 9 bases. Unmatched junction bases numbered 6, after V lost 5 bases and J lost 4 bases. The CDR3 covers 15 residues. Germline CDR1 LNHDA, CDR2 SQIVND (reference sequence). The CDR3 here is CASSSGTGKNQPQHF. CDR3 nucleotides: TGTGCCAGTAGTTCCGGGACAGGGAAGAATCAGCCCCAGCATTTT.